The 24 T cell receptor beta chains below come from one sample, sequenced in a study of T cells after yellow fever vaccination. TCRdb passed the 5' RACE reads through MiXCR, listing each CDR3 protein once. The sample lists about 630,000 distinct CDR3 sequences, 9% to 15% occurring once. The sequencing here drew on PBMCs, taken on the day of the yellow fever booster vaccination. These receptors were obtained from a man aged 30 to 45 who received the YFV17D yellow fever vaccine.

This chain joins TRBV19 and TRBJ2-3, with 7 bases that match TRBD2. With V trimmed by 4 bases and J by 0 bases, 4 bases remained unmatched. This CDR3 has 15 amino acids. CDR1 is LNHDA and CDR2 is SQIVND in the germline V gene (reference sequence). The chain's CDR3 is CASSTFSGSTDTQYF. The CDR3 nucleotides are TGTGCCAGTAGTACCTTTAGCGGGAGCACAGATACGCAGTATTTT.

The chain is built from TRBV28 and TRBJ2-5; 9 nucleotides line up with TRBD1. CDR1 is MDHEN and CDR2 is SYDVKM in the germline V gene. This CDR3 is built from 16 residues. The J segment lost 7 bases and the V segment lost 6 bases, leaving 15 bases of the junction unmatched. The CDR3 nucleotides are TGTGCCAGCAGCCCCCTTACGAGGGACAGGGTGGGGACCCAGTACTTC. Translating gives CASSPLTRDRVGTQYF.

In its sample, this clonotype was seen a few times. The chain carries TRBV5-1 and TRBJ2-1; D may be TRBD1 (6 bases). The CDR3 covers 17 residues. Trimming removed 0 bases from V and 8 bases from J, with 21 bases in between. CDR1 is SGHRS, CDR2 YFSETQ, per germline. For the CDR3, the DNA is TGCGCCAGCAGCTTGGAGTTAGACCCCGGAAAGGGGGATGAGCAGTTCTTC. This codes for CASSLELDPGKGDEQFF.

In its sample, this clonotype was seen many times. The rearrangement uses TRBV20-1 and TRBJ2-7, with TRBD1 matching 8 bases. Germline CDR1 is DFQATT and CDR2 is SNEGSKA (reference sequence). The CDR3 loop spans 12 amino acids. V shed 7 bases, J shed 4 bases, and the junction held 6 bases outside the gene matches. The CDR3 DNA reads as TGCAGTGTAATGGACAGGGTGTACGAGCAGTACTTC. Its protein product is CSVMDRVYEQYF.

This clonotype was detected only a few times. The chain employs TRBV29-1 and TRBJ2-3; D tentatively reads TRBD1 or TRBD2 (6 bases each). The germline gives CDR1 SQVTM, CDR2 ANQGSEA. The ends were cut back, 8 bases at V and 4 bases at J, with 13 bases in the middle. This CDR3 comprises 12 residues. The CDR3: CSQGRGADTQYF. The CDR3 bases are TGCAGCCAGGGGCGGGGAGCAGATACGCAGTATTTT.

In its sample, this clonotype was seen a few times. The J gene is TRBJ2-5, the V gene TRBV5-1; D is undetermined. V lost 3 bases, J lost 2 bases, and 11 bases lay in between. The germline V gene has CDR1 SGHRS and CDR2 YFSETQ. This CDR3 has 14 residues. CDR3 in DNA: TGCGCCAGCAGCTGGTCAGAACCTCAAGAGACCCAGTACTTC. Its translation is CASSWSEPQETQYF.

The chain is built from TRBV7-9 and TRBJ2-1, with 11 bases lining up with TRBD2. J was trimmed by 13 bases and V by 1 base; bases with no gene match: 9. This CDR3 is built from 15 residues. Germline CDR1 is SEHNR and CDR2 is FQNEAQ (reference sequence). The CDR3 here is CASSLEWGLAVVQFF. The CDR3 DNA reads as TGTGCCAGCAGCTTAGAGTGGGGACTAGCGGTCGTACAGTTCTTC. Drawing the rest from reference TRBV7-9 and TRBJ2-1, the complete variable domain is DTGVSQNPRHKITKRGQNVTFRCDPISEHNRLYWYRQTLGQGPEFLTYFQNEAQLEKSRLLSDRFSAERPKGSFSTLEIQRTEQGDSAMYLCASSLEWGLAVVQFFGPGTRLTVL.

This clonotype turned up a few times. As DNA, the CDR3 is TGTGCCAGCCTTCGTGGGGGACAGGAGGATGGCTACACCTTC. Encoded protein: CASLRGGQEDGYTF. This chain links TRBV6-1 with TRBJ1-2, with 8 bases aligning to TRBD1. The CDR3 length is 14 residues. V was pared by 8 bases and J by 6 bases, with 11 bases of the junction left unmatched. Germline V gene data show CDR1 as MNHNS and CDR2 as SASEGT.

The chain uses TRBV7-2 and TRBJ2-3; unclear D gene. With 0 bases removed from V and 6 bases from J, the gap between germline ends came to 7 bases. This CDR3 region has 13 residues. The V gene's germline CDR1 is SGHTA and CDR2 FQGNSA. DNA for the CDR3: TGTGCCAGCAGCTTAGCTACCAGGGATACGCAGTATTTT. This sequence encodes CASSLATRDTQYF.

The chain has TRBV20-1 and TRBJ2-3, with D possibly being TRBD2 (5 bases). Trimming cost V 2 bases and J 5 bases, with 17 bases left between them. The CDR3 length is 15 residues. Germline loops: CDR1 DFQATT, CDR2 SNEGSKA (reference sequence). Written as DNA, the CDR3 is TGCAGTGCTAGATCCGGAGCCGGTCGGGGAGATACGCAGTATTTT. It codes for CSARSGAGRGDTQYF.

The chain couples TRBV15 to TRBJ1-2, with D unresolved. Germline V gene lookup returns CDR1 LNHNV and CDR2 YYDKDF (reference sequence). Trimming removed 0 bases at V and 3 bases at J, with 8 bases between. This CDR3 comprises 14 residues. CDR3 sequence: CATSRDIGYYGYTF. The CDR3 DNA sequence: TGTGCCACCAGCAGAGATATAGGGTACTATGGCTACACCTTC.

J is TRBJ2-3 and V is TRBV2; the match to TRBD1 covers 10 bases. This CDR3 has 15 residues. Germline assignment: CDR1 SNHLY and CDR2 FYNNEI. V was clipped by 7 bases and J by 4 bases; unmatched bases: 8. CDR3 residues: CASIRGQGWSDTQYF. CDR3 DNA sequence: TGTGCCAGCATAAGGGGACAGGGGTGGTCAGATACGCAGTATTTT.

This rearrangement joins TRBV6-1 to TRBJ2-1; D gene unclear. The CDR3 has 12 residues. The germline V and J ends were trimmed by 3 bases and 6 bases, with 6 bases remaining between them. Germline V gene data show CDR1 as MNHNS and CDR2 as SASEGT. As DNA, the CDR3 is TGTGCCAGCAGTGATGTGGCCAATGAGCAGTTCTTC. Protein sequence: CASSDVANEQFF.

This chain joins TRBV4-3 and TRBJ1-2; possible D gene TRBD1, 5 bases. Trimming pared 3 bases from V and 0 bases from J, leaving 11 bases between. In germline, CDR1 is LGHNA, CDR2 YSLEER. There are 15 residues in the CDR3. The CDR3 region is CASSHGAGSNYGYTF. The CDR3 DNA follows: TGCGCCAGCAGCCATGGGGCAGGCTCTAACTATGGCTACACCTTC.

This clonotype was seen only a few times. The chain links TRBV20-1 to TRBJ2-3, with D unclear. V was trimmed by 1 base and J by 2 bases, leaving 16 bases between them. This CDR3 has 16 residues. Germline V lookup: CDR1 DFQATT, CDR2 SNEGSKA (reference sequence). Written as DNA, the CDR3 is TGCAGTGCTAGAGTGAATCCCTTTAGAAACACAGATACGCAGTATTTT. Its protein is CSARVNPFRNTDTQYF.

This clonotype was seen a few times. The chain has TRBV9 and TRBJ1-1; TRBD1 aligns across 9 bases. This CDR3 has 15 residues. Trimming removed 3 bases from V and 5 bases from J; junction bases left unmatched: 8. Germline assignment: CDR1 SGDLS and CDR2 YYNGEE. The CDR3 DNA reads TGTGCCAGCAGCGCAAGTACAGGGGGCGGGACTGAAGCTTTCTTT. Translation: CASSASTGGGTEAFF.

The V gene is TRBV20-1, the J gene TRBJ2-7; 7 bases align to TRBD1. With V trimmed by 4 bases and J by 3 bases, 6 bases remained unmatched. The CDR3 loop spans 13 amino acids. Germline assignment: CDR1 DFQATT and CDR2 SNEGSKA (reference sequence). Here the CDR3 reads CSATDRVNYEQYF. In DNA form, the CDR3 reads TGCAGTGCTACAGACAGGGTTAACTACGAGCAGTACTTC.

The chain carries TRBV4-3 and TRBJ1-6, with D unresolved. Trimming removed 0 bases from V and 10 bases from J, with 13 bases in between. The CDR3 totals 15 residues. Germline V CDR1 and CDR2: LGHNA, YSLEER. CDR3 sequence reads: CASSQEPGLGSPLHF. CDR3 nucleotides: TGCGCCAGCAGCCAAGAACCGGGTTTGGGATCACCCCTCCACTTT.

The chain carries TRBV15 and TRBJ2-1; 8 nucleotides agree with TRBD2. The CDR3 loop spans 14 amino acids. Trimming took 1 base from V and 8 from J; bases not matched to a gene: 4. The V gene's germline CDR1 is LNHNV and CDR2 YYDKDF (reference sequence). The CDR3 DNA sequence: TGTGCCACCAGCAGAGCGGGAGGGCCCGATGAGCAGTTCTTC. Its translation: CATSRAGGPDEQFF.

The chain links TRBV25-1 to TRBJ2-2; D may be TRBD1 (6 bases). Germline assignment: CDR1 MGHDK and CDR2 SYGVNS. The CDR3 extends over 14 amino acids. V was pared by 8 bases and J by 2 bases, with 12 bases between. CDR3 nucleotides: TGTGCCAGCCGCAAGGGACAAAACACCGGGGAGCTGTTTTTT. It codes for CASRKGQNTGELFF. The entire variable domain, with the rest obtained from reference TRBV25-1 and TRBJ2-2, is as follows: EADIYQTPRYLVIGTGKKITLECSQTMGHDKMYWYQQDPGMELHLIHYSYGVNSTEKGDLSSESTVSRIRTEHFPLTLESARPSHTSQYLCASRKGQNTGELFFGEGSRLTVL.

The rearrangement joins TRBV5-1 to TRBJ2-5, with D unresolved. Germline values: CDR1 SGHRS, CDR2 YFSETQ. V was clipped by 0 bases and J by 5 bases, with 11 bases between them. The CDR3 totals 14 residues. Here the CDR3 reads CASSLDAVYETQYF. The CDR3 bases are TGCGCCAGCAGCTTGGATGCGGTGTATGAGACCCAGTACTTC.

There are a few counts of this clonotype. V usage is TRBV6-5 and J usage is TRBJ2-7; the D gene is possibly TRBD2 (6 bases). Germline values: CDR1 MNHEY, CDR2 SVGAGI. Trimming removed 2 bases at V and 9 bases at J, with 20 bases between. This CDR3 contains 15 residues. CDR3 nucleotides: TGTGCCAGCAGTTACGAGCGGGTACCCGCTGCTGGGCAGTACTTC. The encoded protein is CASSYERVPAAGQYF.

The chain joins TRBV6-1 to TRBJ2-6; 7 bases agree with TRBD2. This CDR3 is built from 19 residues. The V segment lost 7 bases and the J segment 1 base; nucleotides outside the gene matches: 16. Germline CDR1 MNHNS, CDR2 SASEGT. In DNA, the CDR3 is TGTGCCAGCATCCCACCTCCGGGGTCCGGGGGGTCTGGGGCCAACGTCCTGACTTTC. Protein: CASIPPPGSGGSGANVLTF.

This chain joins TRBV7-6 and TRBJ2-7; possibly TRBD1 for D (6 bases). Trimming pared 3 bases from V and 2 bases from J, leaving 17 bases between. CDR1 and CDR2 from the germline V gene are SGHVS and FNYEAQ. This CDR3 is built from 16 residues. The DNA of the CDR3 is TGTGCCAGCAGCTTCACGAGTGGGACACCAACCTACGAGCAGTACTTC. It specifies CASSFTSGTPTYEQYF.